Presented here are 19 T cell receptor beta chains from one specimen sequenced in a study of beta chain features in type 1 diabetes. Findings of the study overall: Type 1 diabetes patients showed a moderate but significant shortening of TCRB CDR3s in all four CD4+ subsets.

Isolated RNA was reverse transcribed in full, so expressed TCRB transcripts were sequenced. Produced via immunoSEQ multiplex PCR; TCRdb's table is partial and in-frame only. The repertoire includes a few hundred thousand clones, roughly a tenth of them detected once, and about 0.63% sits in the top ten. Their antigens remain unidentified. The sequencing input was central memory CD4+ T cells from blood. The receptors here all came from a man in his thirties or forties with type 1 diabetes.

The chain uses TRBV7-7 and TRBJ2-2; weak D call: TRBD1 (6 bases). The CDR3 runs 13 residues. V lost 5 bases and J 6 bases, leaving 10 bases between the germline ends. The V gene's germline CDR1 is SSHAT and CDR2 FNYEAQ (reference sequence). CDR3 loop: CASSKTGPGELFF. CDR3 DNA sequence: TGTGCCAGCAGCAAAACAGGGCCCGGGGAGCTGTTTTTT.

This clone was picked up a small number of times. The V gene is TRBV11-1, the J gene TRBJ2-5; no reliable D call. This CDR3 is built from 11 residues. Germline lookup yields CDR1 SGHAT and CDR2 FQDESV (reference sequence). The germline V and J ends were trimmed by 10 bases and 1 base, with 7 bases remaining between them. The CDR3, as DNA: TGTGCCATACTCGCCCAAGAGACCCAGTACTTC. As protein: CAILAQETQYF.

The sample holds many counts of this clone. The chain carries TRBV11-2 and TRBJ1-1; D gene uncertain. Germline CDR1 SGHAT, CDR2 FQNNGV. The CDR3 extends over 15 amino acids. V was clipped by 5 bases and J by 1 base, with 14 bases between them. The CDR3 DNA sequence: TGTGCCAGCAGCGGGCAGTTAATCCCGAACACTGAAGCTTTCTTT. Residues: CASSGQLIPNTEAFF.

The sample holds many counts of this clone. Lacking the conserved final phenylalanine or tryptophan, this CDR3 likely reflects a read error. The DNA is omitted, as the CDR3 cannot be located on it reliably, and the CDR3 follows TCRdb's listing. The chain combines TRBV23-1 with TRBJ1-2; TRBD1 is the table's D call and was not checked against the DNA. TRBV23-1 is known as an ORF, though its function is uncertain. The CDR3 has 11 amino acids, counting both end residues. The CDR3 loop reads CARSSGQGAIG.

The chain's CDR3 is CASRAEVNTEAFF. The CDR3 bases are TGTGCCAGCAGGGCAGAGGTGAACACTGAAGCTTTCTTT. V usage is TRBV6-5 and J usage is TRBJ1-1; D gene ambiguous. V was pared by 6 bases and J by 0 bases, with 8 bases between. Looked up from germline, CDR1 is MNHEY and CDR2 is SVGAGI. The CDR3 is 13 amino acids.

This clone has only a few counts. This rearrangement joins TRBV30 to TRBJ2-1, with TRBD1 matching 7 bases. The CDR3 loop spans 16 amino acids. V dropped 2 bases and J dropped 2; count of bases not matched to a gene: 9. CDR1 is GTSNPN, CDR2 SVGIG, per germline (reference sequence). The CDR3 here is CAWSSFGTVPYNEQFF. CDR3 bases: TGTGCCTGGAGTTCGTTTGGGACAGTCCCCTACAATGAGCAGTTCTTC.

This clone came up many times. The gene calls are TRBV21-1 and TRBJ2-3; the table's D call, TRBD1, was not checked against the DNA. TRBV21-1 corresponds to a pseudogene. The length of the CDR3 is 11 residues. The CDR3 reads CASTGEDTQYF. The CDR3 DNA sequence: TGTGCCAGCACAGGGGAAGATACGCAGTATTTT.

This clone was recorded many times. The rearrangement links TRBV6-1 to TRBJ2-3; D is uncertain. The CDR3 has 13 amino acids. Germline V gene data show CDR1 as MNHNS and CDR2 as SASEGT. V was clipped by 8 bases and J by 10 bases, with 19 bases between them. The CDR3 DNA is TGTGCCAGCTCTGCTATGGAACTCGGTGCGCAGTATTTT. Amino acid sequence: CASSAMELGAQYF.

A few counts support this clone. The chain links TRBV29-1 to TRBJ2-1; D may be TRBD1 (6 bases). Germline V gives CDR1 SQVTM, CDR2 ANQGSEA. V lost 7 bases and J lost 8, with 21 bases in between. This CDR3 contains 14 residues. CDR3 sequence: CSDRTRAGDDEQFF. The DNA for the CDR3 is TGCAGCGATAGAACCCGGGCAGGGGACGATGAGCAGTTCTTC.

The chain has TRBV10-3 and TRBJ2-7, with 9 positions matching TRBD2. V dropped 6 bases and J dropped 2; count of bases not matched to a gene: 8. The germline gives CDR1 ENHRY, CDR2 SYGVKD. This CDR3 spans 15 amino acids. CDR3 DNA: TGTGCCATCAGACCCTCTAGCGGGGTTACCTACGAGCAGTACTTC. It codes for CAIRPSSGVTYEQYF.

V gene TRBV7-2 combines with J gene TRBJ2-7, with 9 bases aligning to TRBD2. This CDR3 contains 18 residues. Germline V lookup: CDR1 SGHTA, CDR2 FQGNSA. With V trimmed by 5 bases and J by 2 bases, 16 bases remained unmatched. CDR3 DNA: TGTGCCAGCAGCCCCCCGTTCCGTCTAGCGGGACCAACCTACGAGCAGTACTTC. This translates into CASSPPFRLAGPTYEQYF.

The chain combines TRBV9 with TRBJ2-1; 9 bases are shared with TRBD2. This CDR3 comprises 16 residues. CDR1 SGDLS and CDR2 YYNGEE come from the germline V gene. V lost 0 bases to trimming and J lost 4 bases; unmatched junction nucleotides: 5. The CDR3 is CASSVGRLAGYNEQFF. In DNA, the CDR3 is TGTGCCAGCAGCGTAGGTCGGCTAGCGGGGTACAATGAGCAGTTCTTC. Variable domain in full (rest from reference TRBV9 and TRBJ2-1): DSGVTQTPKHLITATGQRVTLRCSPRSGDLSVYWYQQSLDQGLQFLIQYYNGEERAKGNILERFSAQQFPDLHSELNLSSLELGDSALYFCASSVGRLAGYNEQFFGPGTRLTVL.

This clone was counted a few times. The junction shows a germline mismatch at one end, possibly a read error. This chain links TRBV10-3 with TRBJ2-7; 10 nucleotides align to TRBD1. CDR3 length: 16 amino acids. CDR1 and CDR2 (germline): ENHRY, SYGVKD. CDR3 DNA sequence: TGTGCCATCCGTGATGGGGGACAGGGGCCAACCGACGAGCAGTACTTC. This sequence encodes CAIRDGGQGPTDEQYF.

This clone occurred a few times. The CDR3 loop reads CASKDWETQYF. The CDR3 DNA sequence: TGTGCCAGCAAGGACTGGGAGACCCAGTACTTC. The V gene is TRBV10-3, the J gene TRBJ2-5; perhaps TRBD2 as D (5 bases). Germline V gene sequence: CDR1 ENHRY, CDR2 SYGVKD. The V gene lost 10 bases and the J gene lost 5 bases, with 11 bases spanning the gap. The CDR3 length is 11 residues.

This clone has more than one count but fewer than ten. This chain connects TRBV6-1 to TRBJ1-2, with a possible D match to TRBD1 (5 bases). The V end was cut by 10 bases, the J end by 1 base, with 10 bases between. The CDR3 runs 12 residues. In germline, CDR1 is MNHNS, CDR2 SASEGT. CDR3 amino acids: CATRQLNYGYTF. The CDR3 DNA is TGTGCCACCAGACAGCTTAACTATGGCTACACCTTC.

The chain employs TRBV29-1 and TRBJ1-1, with D uncertain. Germline assignment: CDR1 SQVTM and CDR2 ANQGSEA. This CDR3 comprises 10 residues. The V and J ends lost 5 bases and 11 bases respectively, with 12 bases between them. CDR3 bases: TGCAGCGTTACTGGGGTAAGGGCTTTCTTT. This sequence encodes CSVTGVRAFF. The complete variable domain, with remaining parts taken from reference TRBV29-1 and TRBJ1-1, reads SAVISQKPSRDICQRGTSLTIQCQVDSQVTMMFWYRQQPGQSLTLIATANQGSEATYESGFVIDKFPISRPNLTFSTLTVSNMSPEDSSIYLCSVTGVRAFFGQGTRLTVV.

This clone was counted between two and nine times. V usage is TRBV27 and J usage is TRBJ1-1; 8 bases fit TRBD1. V shed 10 bases and J 3 bases; nucleotides not matched to a gene: 7. The CDR3 covers 13 residues. Germline values: CDR1 MNHEY, CDR2 SMNVEV (reference sequence). The CDR3 loop reads CATPDREDTEAFF. The CDR3 DNA is TGTGCCACTCCGGACAGGGAGGACACTGAAGCTTTCTTT.

The chain employs TRBV29-1 and TRBJ2-5; 11 bases fit TRBD2. Germline V gives CDR1 SQVTM, CDR2 ANQGSEA. This CDR3 region has 15 residues. J was trimmed by 3 bases and V by 0 bases; bases with no gene match: 3. CDR3 sequence (DNA): TGCAGCGTTGAAGAACCGGGACTAGCGGAAGAGACCCAGTACTTC. This translates into CSVEEPGLAEETQYF.

This clone turned up a few times. The V and J genes are TRBV2 and TRBJ2-7; D is unclear. Germline CDR1 reads SNHLY; CDR2 reads FYNNEI. The length of the CDR3 is 15 residues. The V end lost 8 bases, the J end lost 2 bases, and 19 bases lay between the germline ends. DNA for the CDR3: TGTGCCAGCGCCCGCGCGGTCTATCCTACCTACGAGCAGTACTTC. Protein product: CASARAVYPTYEQYF.